The 29 T cell receptor beta chains listed next were all sequenced from one sample in a study of blood T cell repertoires in COVID-19. Assay: immunoSEQ multiplex PCR; the TCRdb copy retains only in-frame clones and omits some. The profile covers about 220,000 clones, with more than 65% appearing a single time and 2.3% taken by the ten largest. The material sequenced was peripheral blood. The source is a woman in her sixties with acute or convalescent COVID-19.

The V gene is TRBV29-1, the J gene TRBJ1-2; 9 bases align to TRBD1. Germline CDR1 reads SQVTM; CDR2 reads ANQGSEA. There are 13 residues in the CDR3. Trimming at V came to 3 bases and at J to 5 bases, leaving 4 bases not matched to a gene. The CDR3 spells CSVDRDRVYGYTF. CDR3 bases: TGCAGCGTTGACCGGGACAGGGTGTATGGCTACACCTTC.

The CDR3 protein is CSASRLGLADTQYF. The CDR3 DNA follows: TGCAGTGCTAGTCGACTAGGTTTGGCAGATACGCAGTATTTT. V is TRBV20-1 and J is TRBJ2-3, with D perhaps matching TRBD2 (6 bases). The CDR3 spans 14 residues. The germline V and J ends were trimmed by 3 bases and 4 bases, with 14 bases remaining between them. CDR1 is DFQATT, CDR2 SNEGSKA, per germline (reference sequence).

This clone was observed a handful of times. V is TRBV11-2 and J is TRBJ1-4; TRBD1 aligns across 7 bases. Germline V gene data show CDR1 as SGHAT and CDR2 as FQNNGV. With 5 bases clipped from V and 7 bases from J, the junction kept 4 bases outside the gene matches. CDR3 size: 13 residues. The CDR3 DNA sequence: TGTGCCAGCAGCCTCCGACAGGGTGAAAAACTGTTTTTT. Its translation is CASSLRQGEKLFF.

The V gene is TRBV24-1, the J gene TRBJ1-1; TRBD1 matches at 9 bases. The CDR3 has 15 amino acids. Germline CDR1 is KGHDR and CDR2 is SFDVKD. V trimming: 3 bases; J trimming: 2 bases; junction bases outside the gene matches: 3. This CDR3 is CATSDGTGRNTEAFF. In nucleotides, the CDR3 is TGTGCCACCAGTGATGGGACAGGGAGAAACACTGAAGCTTTCTTT.

The chain has TRBV5-1 and TRBJ2-7; 11 bases agree with TRBD2. From germline, CDR1 is SGHRS and CDR2 YFSETQ. J gave up 5 bases and V 3 bases, and 13 bases lay outside the gene matches. The CDR3 is 17 amino acids. The CDR3 coding sequence is TGCGCCAGCAGCTCGGTGCTAGCGGGGGGCCATCGCGACGAGCAGTACTTC. It codes for CASSSVLAGGHRDEQYF.

This clone was detected only a few times. The rearrangement joins TRBV5-5 to TRBJ1-1, with 7 bases identical to TRBD1. The V segment lost 8 bases and the J segment 3 bases; nucleotides outside the gene matches: 7. Germline V lookup: CDR1 SGHKS, CDR2 YYEKEE (reference sequence). The CDR3 totals 13 residues. The CDR3 reads CASGDRAYTEAFF. DNA of the CDR3: TGTGCCAGTGGAGACAGGGCTTACACTGAAGCTTTCTTT.

The rearrangement joins TRBV5-1 to TRBJ2-5; 13 bases are shared with TRBD2. The CDR3 runs to 16 residues. V lost 4 bases to trimming and J lost 4 bases; unmatched junction nucleotides: 7. Germline V CDR1 and CDR2: SGHRS, YFSETQ. Here the CDR3 DNA reads TGCGCCAGCAGCCCGGATACTAGCGGGGGGGCAGAGACCCAGTACTTC. The encoded protein is CASSPDTSGGAETQYF.

The chain recombines TRBV5-6 with TRBJ1-1; 9 bases map to TRBD1. Germline CDR1 reads SGHDT; CDR2 reads YYEEEE. This CDR3 region has 15 residues. J gave up 3 bases and V 4 bases, and 7 bases lay outside the gene matches. DNA for the CDR3: TGTGCCAGCAGCCCTGGGACAGGGTATTACACTGAAGCTTTCTTT. Protein product: CASSPGTGYYTEAFF.

The chain combines TRBV19 with TRBJ1-5; D not resolved. V gave up 1 base and J gave up 1 base, with 11 bases separating them. The CDR3 is 16 amino acids. Germline CDR1 reads LNHDA; CDR2 reads SQIVND (reference sequence). CDR3 bases: TGTGCCAGTAGTATAGGAATCGGGTTAAGCAATCAGCCCCAGCATTTT. This translates into CASSIGIGLSNQPQHF.

The DNA for the CDR3 is TGTGCAAGTCGCCCGGACAGGGTCAGCTTCGGCTACACCTTC. As protein: CASRPDRVSFGYTF. The J gene is TRBJ1-2, the V gene TRBV12-2; TRBD1 is the table's D call and was not checked against the DNA. TRBV12-2 is noted as a pseudogene. The CDR3 contains 14 residues.

This clone appeared a few times. V usage is TRBV12-3 or TRBV12-4 and J usage is TRBJ2-5, with 7 bases lining up with TRBD2. The CDR3 contains 13 residues. V lost 8 bases and J lost 3; bases outside the gene matches: 6. In DNA, the CDR3 is TGTGCCAGCCTCATGGCGGGGGAAGAGACCCAGTACTTC. Encoded protein: CASLMAGEETQYF.

The CDR3 DNA sequence: TGTGCCAGCAGCCGTAACCTAGGGGCTGAAGCTTTCTTT. Residues: CASSRNLGAEAFF. V and J are TRBV11-1 and TRBJ1-1; a possible D gene is TRBD1 (5 bases). V dropped 5 bases and J dropped 6 bases, with 13 bases sitting between them. The CDR3 is 13 residues long. Germline V gene data show CDR1 as SGHAT and CDR2 as FQDESV (reference sequence).

The count of this clone is one. The chain couples TRBV7-6 to TRBJ1-4; TRBD1 is a possible D gene (6 bases). This CDR3 has 15 residues. Germline V gene data show CDR1 as SGHVS and CDR2 as FNYEAQ. V lost 5 bases to trimming and J lost 3 bases, with 13 bases between them. The CDR3 loop is CASSTGQSPNEKLFF. CDR3 DNA sequence: TGTGCCAGCAGCACCGGACAGTCCCCTAATGAAAAACTGTTTTTT.

The rearrangement uses TRBV3-1 (or the pseudogene TRBV3-2) and TRBJ2-7, with 9 bases lining up with TRBD2. This CDR3 comprises 14 residues. V trimming: 2 bases; J trimming: 6 bases; junction bases outside the gene matches: 5. Germline lookup yields CDR1 LGHDT and CDR2 YNNKEL (reference sequence). In DNA, the CDR3 is TGTGCCAGCAGCCAAAGGGCGGGGGGGCGCGAGCAGTACTTC. Protein sequence: CASSQRAGGREQYF.

The chain recombines TRBV6-2 or TRBV6-3 with TRBJ1-2; D call uncertain. The germline V and J ends were trimmed by 3 bases and 2 bases, with 22 bases remaining between them. The germline CDR1 and CDR2 sequences are MNHEY and SVGEGT. This CDR3 contains 18 residues. The CDR3 DNA reads as TGTGCCAGCAGTTATGTCCGGTTTTTTCCACGCCGGAACTATGGCTACACCTTC. Translating gives CASSYVRFFPRRNYGYTF.

The chain uses TRBV2 and TRBJ1-2, with D possibly being TRBD1 (6 bases). This CDR3 has 11 amino acids. Germline loops: CDR1 SNHLY, CDR2 FYNNEI. V was cut by 9 bases and J by 4 bases, with 9 bases left in between. The CDR3 region is CARRTAYGYTF. The CDR3 DNA is TGTGCCAGAAGGACAGCCTATGGCTACACCTTC.

The CDR3 reads CASSPGHPGSPLHF. The CDR3, as DNA: TGTGCCAGCAGCCCGGGACATCCAGGTTCACCCCTCCACTTT. The chain combines TRBV5-4 with TRBJ1-6; tentatively, D is TRBD1 (6 bases). Germline V CDR1 and CDR2: SGHNT, YYREEE (reference sequence). Trimming took 4 bases from V and 9 from J, leaving 14 bases between them. This CDR3 is built from 14 residues.

This sequence joins TRBV7-8 and TRBJ2-2; the D is unclear. The CDR3 contains 14 residues. Germline V gives CDR1 SGHVS, CDR2 FQNEAQ. With 3 bases removed from V and 0 bases from J, the gap between germline ends came to 5 bases. CDR3 nucleotide sequence: TGTGCCAGCAGCTTTCGAGCGAACACCGGGGAGCTGTTTTTT. The encoded protein is CASSFRANTGELFF.

The chain links TRBV27 to TRBJ1-2; possibly TRBD1 for D (6 bases). The CDR3 loop spans 12 amino acids. V was pared by 10 bases and J by 5 bases, with 14 bases between. Germline V gives CDR1 MNHEY, CDR2 SMNVEV (reference sequence). The CDR3, as DNA: TGTGCCAAATCCGGGACAAGTTATGGCTACACCTTC. Residues: CAKSGTSYGYTF.

Here the CDR3 DNA reads TGCGCCAGCAGCCCGACAGGGAGATGGGAAACAACTGAAGCTTTCTTT. Protein: CASSPTGRWETTEAFF. The chain employs TRBV4-1 and TRBJ1-1; 7 bases are a match to TRBD1. The germline gives CDR1 MGHRA, CDR2 YSYEKL. The CDR3 contains 16 residues. Trimming took 4 bases from V and 5 from J; bases not matched to a gene: 13.

This chain connects TRBV7-2 to TRBJ2-7; TRBD1 is a possible D gene (7 bases). The V end was cut by 5 bases, the J end by 4 bases, with 15 bases between. This CDR3 region has 14 residues. Per the germline V gene, CDR1 is SGHTA and CDR2 is FQGNSA. The CDR3 loop is CASSPGGTPYEQYF. The CDR3 DNA reads TGTGCCAGCAGCCCAGGGGGGACACCTTACGAGCAGTACTTC.

V and J are TRBV4-1 and TRBJ1-1; the D is unclear. This CDR3 has 15 amino acids. V gave up 0 bases and J gave up 0 bases, with 8 bases separating them. The germline V gene has CDR1 MGHRA and CDR2 YSYEKL. The CDR3 here is CASSQEKLMNTEAFF. DNA for the CDR3: TGCGCCAGCAGCCAAGAAAAACTGATGAACACTGAAGCTTTCTTT.

The chain links TRBV28 to TRBJ1-5, with D unresolved. Germline loops: CDR1 MDHEN, CDR2 SYDVKM. The V and J ends lost 5 bases and 7 bases respectively, with 15 bases between them. This CDR3 has 14 residues. The CDR3 region is CASSPLTRRQPQHF. As DNA, the CDR3 is TGTGCCAGCAGTCCGCTGACACGTCGCCAGCCCCAGCATTTT.

The chain combines TRBV19 with TRBJ1-2; the D gene is possibly TRBD1 (6 bases). Germline V gene sequence: CDR1 LNHDA, CDR2 SQIVND (reference sequence). V lost 7 bases and J lost 5, with 20 bases in between. The CDR3 is made up of 15 amino acids. CDR3 bases: TGTGCCAGTACTAAAACGGCGACAGGCCGTTATGGCTACACCTTC. It is translated as CASTKTATGRYGYTF. Drawing the rest from reference TRBV19 and TRBJ1-2, the complete variable domain is DGGITQSPKYLFRKEGQNVTLSCEQNLNHDAMYWYRQDPGQGLRLIYYSQIVNDFQKGDIAEGYSVSREKKESFPLTVTSAQKNPTAFYLCASTKTATGRYGYTFGSGTRLTVV.

V usage is TRBV7-2 and J usage is TRBJ2-1; the match to TRBD1 covers 7 bases. CDR1 is SGHTA and CDR2 is FQGNSA in the germline V gene. V lost 0 bases, J lost 5 bases, and 1 base stayed unmatched. This CDR3 has 14 amino acids. CDR3 sequence: CASSLAGTDNEQFF. In DNA form, the CDR3 reads TGTGCCAGCAGCTTAGCGGGGACAGACAATGAGCAGTTCTTC.

The chain recombines TRBV5-6 with TRBJ2-5; 11 bases line up with TRBD2. Trimming took 1 base from V and 2 from J; bases not matched to a gene: 4. The germline V gene encodes CDR1 SGHDT and CDR2 YYEEEE. This CDR3 has 16 residues. The CDR3 spells CASSLLAGGGQETQYF. The CDR3 region has the DNA TGTGCCAGCAGCTTGCTAGCGGGGGGCGGACAAGAGACCCAGTACTTC.

The rearrangement links TRBV6-2 or TRBV6-3 to TRBJ2-1, with 11 bases identical to TRBD2. V lost 0 bases and J lost 2; bases outside the gene matches: 3. The CDR3 length is 17 residues. Germline lookup yields CDR1 MNHEY and CDR2 SVGEGT. The CDR3 protein is CASSYSLTSGAYNEQFF. Here the CDR3 DNA reads TGTGCCAGCAGTTACTCGCTGACTAGCGGGGCCTACAATGAGCAGTTCTTC.

The chain employs TRBV3-1 (or the pseudogene TRBV3-2) and TRBJ1-5, with D possibly being TRBD1 (6 bases). V lost 2 bases, J lost 0 bases, and 17 bases lay in between. The germline V gene encodes CDR1 LGHDT and CDR2 YNNKEL (reference sequence). CDR3 size: 18 residues. The CDR3 DNA follows: TGTGCCAGCAGCCAAAAACCCGGGACAAAGTGTAGCAATCAGCCCCAGCATTTT. Translating it yields CASSQKPGTKCSNQPQHF.

The CDR3 protein is CASSPSGPRTYNEQFF. CDR3 coding DNA: TGTGCCAGCAGCCCAAGCGGGCCCCGAACCTACAATGAGCAGTTCTTC. The genes are TRBV7-2 and TRBJ2-1; TRBD2 might be the D (6 bases). V was clipped by 5 bases and J by 2 bases, with 16 bases between them. Germline V gene data show CDR1 as SGHTA and CDR2 as FQGNSA. The CDR3 spans 16 residues.